This T cell receptor (beta chain) stems from a study of response to subunit inactivated influenza vaccine. Trimming took 1 base from V and 4 from J; bases not matched to a gene: 9. Germline CDR1 reads DFQATT; CDR2 reads SNEGSKA (reference sequence). The CDR3 consists of 16 residues. One entry per CDR3 protein, called by TCRdb with MiXCR from the RT-PCR reads. Here the sample spans 800,000 or so distinct CDR3 sequences, 21% being singletons. This clonotype was detected a few times. V and J are TRBV20-1 and TRBJ2-7, with 11 bases lining up with TRBD2. This sequence was found in a man aged 50 or older who received an inactivated influenza vaccine. Sequenced material: PBMCs from blood, taken more than 4 days after vaccination. The CDR3 DNA reads as TGCAGTGCTAGAGGAGAGGAACTAGCGGGAGCTTACGAGCAGTACTTC. Encoded protein: CSARGEELAGAYEQYF.